These T cell receptor beta chains were read from a single sample in a study of control samples from healthy donors and cancer patients. Sequencing was performed with immunoSEQ multiplex PCR; in TCRdb, only in-frame clones are kept and a portion is missing. The sample shows around 180,000 clones, around 90% of them seen only once. The source material was blood. The receptors were gathered from a woman aged 25 to 39 in good health. CDR3s include the opening cysteine and the closing phenylalanine or tryptophan. The D gene is left open where the match is weak. Clone size is shown for a subset of rows, as once, few, many or a class of expanded clone.

TGTGCCAGCAGTTTATTCGGCGGGAGGGAGACCCAGTACTTC	CASSLFGGRETQYF	TRBV2	TRBJ2-5	TRBD2	.
TGTGCCAGCAGCGCGGACTTGGGGACTGAAGCTTTCTTT	CASSADLGTEAFF	TRBV5-6	TRBJ1-1	.	.
TGCAGTGCTAGTCGGACGAATTCACCCCTCCACTTT	CSASRTNSPLHF	TRBV20-1	TRBJ1-6	.	.
TGCGCCATCGTACCGGGGACTAGCGGGAGGCCCTATATCCTGAGCCTGTTCTTC	CAIVPGTSGRPYILSLFF	TRBV23-1	TRBJ2-1	TRBD2	.
TGTGCCAGTAGTCCCCCGGGAGAAGCCAAAAACATTCAGTACTTC	CASSPPGEAKNIQYF	TRBV19	TRBJ2-4	.	.
TGTGCCAGTACCCCCGGGCGCCAGGGCAATGAGCAGTTCTTC	CASTPGRQGNEQFF	TRBV19	TRBJ2-1	.	.
TGTGCCAGCAGCTCCTGGCAGGGAGTAGGCTATGGCTACACCTTC	CASSSWQGVGYGYTF	TRBV27	TRBJ1-2	.	.
TGTGCCACCAGCAGAGACCCGGGACAGGGATGGGTCAAAAACATTCAGTACTTC	CATSRDPGQGWVKNIQYF	TRBV15	TRBJ2-4	TRBD1	.
TGTGCCAGCAGCCAAGGCCTAACTCCCACGGGCACAGATACGCAGTATTTT	CASSQGLTPTGTDTQYF	TRBV3-1/TRBV3-2	TRBJ2-3	.	.
TGTGCCAGCAGCTCGACTAGCGGGGGGGCCCATGAGCAGTTCTTC	CASSSTSGGAHEQFF	TRBV5-4	TRBJ2-1	TRBD2	.
TGTGCCAGCAGCGGTTCGGGACTAGCGGGAGCGTCCTCCTACGAGCAGTACTTC	CASSGSGLAGASSYEQYF	TRBV7-9	TRBJ2-7	TRBD2	once
TGCAGTGCCAACAGGGCTGAAGCTTTCTTT	CSANRAEAFF	TRBV20-1	TRBJ1-1	.	few
TGTGCCAGCAGTAGACAGGGGAACTACAATGAGCAGTTCTTC	CASSRQGNYNEQFF	TRBV6-5	TRBJ2-1	TRBD1	.
TGTGCCAGTAGTATAAGAGGGAACACCGGGGAGCTGTTTTTT	CASSIRGNTGELFF	TRBV19	TRBJ2-2	.	.
TGTGCCAGCAGTTCCCCCCCGGGGGGCTACACCTTC	CASSSPPGGYTF	TRBV28	TRBJ1-2	.	.
TGTGCCAGCAGTCGTAGCGGGAGCTCCTACAATGAGCAGTTCTTC	CASSRSGSSYNEQFF	TRBV6-2/TRBV6-3	TRBJ2-1	TRBD2	.
TGTGCCAGCAGTGTCGCTTACGAGCAGTACTTC	CASSVAYEQYF	TRBV2	TRBJ2-7	.	.
TGTGCCAGCAGCTGGGCCGGGACCGAAAGAGGAAACACCATATATTTT	CASSWAGTERGNTIYF	TRBV13	TRBJ1-3	.	.
TGTGCCAGCAGCCCAGCGGCCACCAGCTCCTACGAGCAGTACTTC	CASSPAATSSYEQYF	TRBV5-4	TRBJ2-7	.	.
TGTGCCAGCAGTCCGGACAGTCCTAATCAGCCCCAGCATTTT	CASSPDSPNQPQHF	TRBV6-5	TRBJ1-5	.	once
TGCGCCAGCAGCCAAGAAATGGCAGGAGGAACTTACGAGCAGTACTTC	CASSQEMAGGTYEQYF	TRBV4-1	TRBJ2-7	.	.
TGTGCCAGCAGCCCGGGAGCCACATTCAGCCATGGCTACACCTTC	CASSPGATFSHGYTF	TRBV11-2	TRBJ1-2	.	once
TGTGCCAGCAGTTACGCGGGACCTAACTATGGCTACACCTTC	CASSYAGPNYGYTF	TRBV27	TRBJ1-2	.	.
TGCGCCAGCAGCTTGGTCGGCCGCACAGATACGCAGTATTTT	CASSLVGRTDTQYF	TRBV5-1	TRBJ2-3	.	.